This T cell receptor (beta chain) was found in a study of blood T cell repertoires in COVID-19. Study-wide background: From the United States, Italy and Spain came samples of acute and convalescent COVID-19. T cells, B-cell-depleted T cells, or PBMCs supplied cDNA or gDNA.

Original methodology: Amplification from reference gene primers served as the basis for estimated nucleated cell counts. Only in-frame clones appear in the TCRdb table, and some are missing; sequencing was by immunoSEQ multiplex PCR. That table is the source of V, J and clone size, and D and trimming were worked out from the DNA. Of around 190,000 clones listed, about four fifths are singletons. The CDR3 length is 15 residues. V trimming: 5 bases; J trimming: 3 bases; junction bases outside the gene matches: 4. Germline assignment: CDR1 MNHEY and CDR2 SVGAGI. This clonotype originated in a man in his 60s with acute or convalescent COVID-19. Sequencing was done on a sample of peripheral blood. This chain connects TRBV6-5 to TRBJ2-2; 9 bases match TRBD1. For the CDR3, the DNA is TGTGCCAGCAGTCAGACAGGGGGGTACACCGGGGAGCTGTTTTTT. It encodes CASSQTGGYTGELFF.